The clone carrying this TCR beta chain has a handful of counts. Its antigen is undetermined. V was clipped by 7 bases and J by 4 bases, with 16 bases between them. The CDR3 loop spans 14 amino acids. The germline CDR1 and CDR2 sequences are MNHNS and SASEGT. Time point defined: newly diagnosed GD, antithyroid drugs for less than 3 months. After RNA was extracted from PBMCs, the TCR library was made from it. In building TCR beta libraries, iRepertoire HTBI primers were used together with Arm-PCR of CDR3 regions. Via MiXCR, TCRdb re-called the multiplex PCR reads, giving one row per CDR3 protein. The sample has about 350,000 distinct CDR3 sequences, roughly 17% seen once; the top ten hold over 20%. The sample is drawn from a study of regulatory T cells in long-lasting Graves disease. Study-wide findings and caveats: Favoring TRBV28, TRBJ1-2 and TRBJ2-5 was a feature seen in persistent disease.

This same sample was also taken into another study, of T cells in Graves' hyperthyroidism and ophthalmopathy. As that study records: Most clonotypes that expanded in the thyroid above 0.001 also showed up in blood.

This TCR came from a woman in her late teens or twenties with Graves disease. The rearrangement uses TRBV6-1 and TRBJ2-5; either TRBD1 or TRBD2 may supply D (6 bases each). The sequencing used peripheral blood mononuclear cells (PBMCs), collected at new diagnosis, from a patient treated with antithyroid drugs. This CDR3 is CASTPLGGGETQYF. Here the CDR3 DNA reads TGTGCCAGCACCCCCCTAGGAGGGGGAGAGACCCAGTACTTC.